The 15 T cell receptor beta chains in this list originate from one sample, sequenced in a study of lymphopenia after photon versus proton radiotherapy. Clones were read by immunoSEQ multiplex PCR, and TCRdb kept only the in-frame ones, dropping some. The repertoire has over 10,000 clones, around 89% of them found once; the top ten carry 3% to 4%. Sequencing used peripheral blood, obtained from a patient treated with photon-based radiotherapy. These receptors were taken from a man aged 60 to 75 with pancreatic cancer.

The V and J genes are TRBV7-9 and TRBJ1-5, with D tentatively TRBD1 (6 bases). Germline V gene data show CDR1 as SEHNR and CDR2 as FQNEAQ (reference sequence). This CDR3 has 18 amino acids. Trimming cost V 1 base and J 2 bases, with 18 bases left between them. As DNA, the CDR3 is TGTGCCAGCAGCTTAGGGTTCGGGGGGCTCGGGGGCAATCAGCCCCAGCATTTT. This gives the protein CASSLGFGGLGGNQPQHF.

This chain links TRBV7-8 with TRBJ2-1; no reliable D call. CDR1 and CDR2 from the germline V gene are SGHVS and FQNEAQ. The ends were cut back, 4 bases at V and 3 bases at J, with 13 bases in the middle. The CDR3 is 15 residues long. The CDR3 loop is CASSSQVPVYNEQFF. The CDR3 bases are TGTGCCAGCAGCTCCCAGGTACCTGTCTACAATGAGCAGTTCTTC.

This clone was detected a few times. This chain links TRBV6-6 with TRBJ1-6; D uncertain. Germline CDR1 is MNHNY and CDR2 is SVGAGI (reference sequence). V lost 5 bases, J lost 14 bases, and 19 bases lay in between. The length of the CDR3 is 14 residues. The CDR3 protein is CASSVVGSRVALHF. The CDR3 DNA reads as TGTGCCAGCAGTGTAGTGGGCTCTAGGGTCGCCCTCCACTTT.

The V and J genes are TRBV2 and TRBJ1-2; 8 nucleotides align to TRBD1. The CDR3 has 15 amino acids. The J segment lost 5 bases and the V segment lost 2 bases, leaving 7 bases of the junction unmatched. Germline values: CDR1 SNHLY, CDR2 FYNNEI. As DNA, the CDR3 is TGTGCCAGCAGTGAACTGGACAGGGAGAGGTATGGCTACACCTTC. Its protein product is CASSELDRERYGYTF.

This clone was seen a few times. This chain joins TRBV7-6 and TRBJ1-2, with 8 bases identical to TRBD1. V lost 5 bases, J lost 2 bases, and 4 bases stayed unmatched. Germline V lookup: CDR1 SGHVS, CDR2 FNYEAQ. This CDR3 has 14 amino acids. CDR3 coding DNA: TGTGCCAGCAGCCCGGGACAGGTGAACTATGGCTACACCTTC. Its translation is CASSPGQVNYGYTF.

This chain joins TRBV18 and TRBJ2-3, with TRBD2 as a possible D gene (6 bases). Trimming removed 6 bases at V and 1 base at J, with 11 bases between. CDR3 length equals 14 residues. Germline lookup yields CDR1 KGHSH and CDR2 LQKENI. CDR3 in amino acids: CASSGTVGTDTQYF. The DNA of the CDR3 is TGTGCCAGCTCCGGGACTGTGGGCACAGATACGCAGTATTTT.

DNA of the CDR3: TGTGCCAGCAGCTCTACGTACCAAGAGACCCAGTACTTC. Residues: CASSSTYQETQYF. The chain combines TRBV7-3 with TRBJ2-5; D is ambiguous. Germline CDR1 and CDR2: SGHTA and FQGTGA. The CDR3 runs 13 residues. V was clipped by 4 bases and J by 0 bases, with 6 bases between them.

This clone was found a few times. V and J are TRBV12-5 and TRBJ1-1, with D unclear. The germline CDR1 and CDR2 sequences are LGHNT and FRNRAP. Trimming left V 1 base short and J 1 base short, with 13 bases between. This CDR3 is built from 16 residues. CDR3 nucleotides: TGTGCTAGTGGTTTGGCCGGGCTCCTTAAGAACACTGAAGCTTTCTTT. Translating it yields CASGLAGLLKNTEAFF.

This clone has more than one count but fewer than ten. The V gene is TRBV10-3, the J gene TRBJ2-5; no firm D call. CDR1 ENHRY and CDR2 SYGVKD come from the germline V gene. There are 13 residues in the CDR3. V lost 7 bases and J lost 2, with 11 bases in between. The CDR3 loop reads CAINRQIQETQYF. The CDR3 nucleotides read TGTGCCATCAATCGGCAGATACAAGAGACCCAGTACTTC.

The CDR3 sequence: CASSLPQGNEQFF. CDR3 DNA: TGTGCCAGCAGCTTACCTCAGGGAAATGAGCAGTTCTTC. J is TRBJ2-1 and V is TRBV7-9, with D tentatively TRBD1 (5 bases). This CDR3 spans 13 amino acids. V dropped 2 bases and J dropped 7 bases, with 9 bases sitting between them. CDR1 and CDR2 (germline): SEHNR, FQNEAQ (reference sequence).

This clone was seen more than once but under ten times. The chain is built from TRBV4-1 and TRBJ2-6; D is ambiguous. CDR3 length: 17 amino acids. CDR1 is MGHRA, CDR2 YSYEKL, per germline. V lost 7 bases and J lost 3, with 19 bases in between. The CDR3 bases are TGCGCCAGCAACCCCACACACGATTGGGTTGGGGCCAACGTCCTGACTTTC. Translated, it gives CASNPTHDWVGANVLTF.

This chain joins TRBV14 and TRBJ2-7; the match to TRBD2 covers 7 bases. This CDR3 contains 17 residues. Germline values: CDR1 SGHDN, CDR2 FVKESK. Losses at the gene ends were 1 base for V and 5 bases for J; bases not matched to a gene: 14. The CDR3 loop is CASSQVPNLAAKDEQYF. The CDR3 region has the DNA TGTGCCAGCAGCCAAGTCCCAAACCTAGCGGCTAAGGACGAGCAGTACTTC.

V and J are TRBV7-9 and TRBJ2-5; D uncertain. The CDR3 sequence is 15 residues long. CDR1 and CDR2 (germline): SEHNR, FQNEAQ (reference sequence). V lost 5 bases and J 0 bases, leaving 13 bases between the germline ends. CDR3 coding DNA: TGTGCCAGCAGCCCAGGTCGGGCCCACCAAGAGACCCAGTACTTC. It is translated as CASSPGRAHQETQYF.

The V and J genes are TRBV14 and TRBJ1-6, with D unclear. The CDR3 is made up of 13 amino acids. The germline CDR1 and CDR2 sequences are SGHDN and FVKESK. V was clipped by 2 bases and J by 8 bases, with 7 bases between them. CDR3 in DNA: TGTGCCAGCAGCCAACAGACTTATTCACCCCTCCACTTT. This codes for CASSQQTYSPLHF.

The chain links TRBV6-1 to TRBJ2-1; a possible D gene is TRBD2 (5 bases). V was pared by 6 bases and J by 8 bases, with 17 bases between. Germline V CDR1 and CDR2: MNHNS, SASEGT. This CDR3 spans 14 amino acids. The CDR3 DNA reads as TGTGCCAGCAGACCCGAACTAGTTATCGATGAGCAGTTCTTC. This sequence encodes CASRPELVIDEQFF.